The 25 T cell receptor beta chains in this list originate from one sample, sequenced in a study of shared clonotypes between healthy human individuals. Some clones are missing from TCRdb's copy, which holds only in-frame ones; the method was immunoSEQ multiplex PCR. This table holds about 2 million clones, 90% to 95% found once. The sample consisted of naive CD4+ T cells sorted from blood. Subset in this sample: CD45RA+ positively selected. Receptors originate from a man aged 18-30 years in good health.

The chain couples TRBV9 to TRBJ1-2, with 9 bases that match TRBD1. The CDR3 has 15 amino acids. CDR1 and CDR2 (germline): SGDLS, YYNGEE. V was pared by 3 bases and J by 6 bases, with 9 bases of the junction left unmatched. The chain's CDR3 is CASSANVQGAHGYTF. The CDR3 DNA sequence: TGTGCCAGCAGCGCGAACGTACAGGGGGCTCATGGCTACACCTTC.

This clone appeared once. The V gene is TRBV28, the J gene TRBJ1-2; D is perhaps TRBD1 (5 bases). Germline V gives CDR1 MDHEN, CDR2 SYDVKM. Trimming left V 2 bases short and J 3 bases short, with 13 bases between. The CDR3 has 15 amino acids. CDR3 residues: CASSLSWGPDYGYTF. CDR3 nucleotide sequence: TGTGCCAGCAGTTTAAGTTGGGGACCCGACTATGGCTACACCTTC.

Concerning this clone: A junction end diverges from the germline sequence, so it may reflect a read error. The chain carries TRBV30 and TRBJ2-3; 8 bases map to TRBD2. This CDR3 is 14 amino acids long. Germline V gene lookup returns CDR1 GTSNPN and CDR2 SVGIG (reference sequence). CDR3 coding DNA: TGTGCCGGGTCTAGCGGGCCTAGCACAGGTACGCAGTATTTT. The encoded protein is CAGSSGPSTGTQYF.

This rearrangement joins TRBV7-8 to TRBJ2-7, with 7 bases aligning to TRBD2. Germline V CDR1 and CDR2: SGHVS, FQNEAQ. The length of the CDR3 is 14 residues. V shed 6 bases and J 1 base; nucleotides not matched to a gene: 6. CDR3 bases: TGTGCCAGCAGTACCAGCGGGGCATCCTACGAGCAGTACTTC. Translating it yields CASSTSGASYEQYF.

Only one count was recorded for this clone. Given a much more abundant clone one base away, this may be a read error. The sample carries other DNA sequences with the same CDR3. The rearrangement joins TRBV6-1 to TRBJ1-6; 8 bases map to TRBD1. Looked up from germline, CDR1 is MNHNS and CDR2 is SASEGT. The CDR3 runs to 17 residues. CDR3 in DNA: TGCGCCAGCAGTAAAGGACAGGGCCACTCCTATAATTCACCCCTCCACTTT. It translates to CASSKGQGHSYNSPLHF.

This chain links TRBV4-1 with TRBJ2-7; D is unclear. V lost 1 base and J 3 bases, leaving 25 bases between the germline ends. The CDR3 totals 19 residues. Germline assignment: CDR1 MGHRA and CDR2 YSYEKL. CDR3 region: CASSQVVLSRTRSIYEQYF. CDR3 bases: TGCGCCAGCAGCCAAGTCGTTTTAAGTCGGACGCGGAGCATCTACGAGCAGTACTTC.

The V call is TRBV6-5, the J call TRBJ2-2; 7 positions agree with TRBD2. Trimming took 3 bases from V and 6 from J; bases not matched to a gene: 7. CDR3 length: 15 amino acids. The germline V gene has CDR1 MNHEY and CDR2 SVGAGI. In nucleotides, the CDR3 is TGTGCCAGCAGTTATTTGGGGGAGGGTGCCGGGGAGCTGTTTTTT. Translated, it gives CASSYLGEGAGELFF.

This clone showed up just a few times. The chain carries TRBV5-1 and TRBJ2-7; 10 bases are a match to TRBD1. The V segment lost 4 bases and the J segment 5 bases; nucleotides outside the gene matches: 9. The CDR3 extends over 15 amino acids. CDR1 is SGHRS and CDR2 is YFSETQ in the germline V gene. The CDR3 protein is CASSRQGANSDEQYF. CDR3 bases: TGCGCCAGCAGCAGACAGGGGGCAAATTCGGACGAGCAGTACTTC.

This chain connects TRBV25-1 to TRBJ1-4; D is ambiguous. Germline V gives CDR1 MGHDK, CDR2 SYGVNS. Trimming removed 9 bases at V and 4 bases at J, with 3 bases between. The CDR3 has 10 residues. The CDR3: CASYNEKLFF. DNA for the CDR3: TGTGCCAGTTATAATGAAAAACTGTTTTTT.

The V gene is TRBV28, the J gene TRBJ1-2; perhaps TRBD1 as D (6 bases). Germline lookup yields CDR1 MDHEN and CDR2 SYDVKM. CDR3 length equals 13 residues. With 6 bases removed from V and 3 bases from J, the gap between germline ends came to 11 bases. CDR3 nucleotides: TGTGCCAGCAGGGAACAGGGCGACTATGGCTACACCTTC. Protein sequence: CASREQGDYGYTF.

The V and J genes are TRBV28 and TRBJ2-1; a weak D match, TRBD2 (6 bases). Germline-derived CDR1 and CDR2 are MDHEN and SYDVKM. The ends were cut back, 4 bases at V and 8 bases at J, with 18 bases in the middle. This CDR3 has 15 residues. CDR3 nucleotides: TGTGCCAGCAGTTCCGGGACTCAATATTTCGATGAGCAGTTCTTC. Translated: CASSSGTQYFDEQFF.

CDR3 in amino acids: CASSRDGGIGGYTF. In nucleotides, the CDR3 is TGCGCCAGCAGCCGAGACGGGGGTATCGGTGGCTACACCTTC. The chain employs TRBV5-1 and TRBJ1-2; D possibly corresponds to TRBD1 (5 bases). The length of the CDR3 is 14 residues. V lost 4 bases and J 7 bases, leaving 17 bases between the germline ends. Germline V gene lookup returns CDR1 SGHRS and CDR2 YFSETQ.

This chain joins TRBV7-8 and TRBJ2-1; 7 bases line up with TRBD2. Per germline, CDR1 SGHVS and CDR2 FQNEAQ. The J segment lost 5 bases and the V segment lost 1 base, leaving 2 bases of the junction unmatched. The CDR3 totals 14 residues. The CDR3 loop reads CASSLVGRDNEQFF. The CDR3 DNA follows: TGTGCCAGCAGCTTAGTTGGGAGGGACAATGAGCAGTTCTTC.

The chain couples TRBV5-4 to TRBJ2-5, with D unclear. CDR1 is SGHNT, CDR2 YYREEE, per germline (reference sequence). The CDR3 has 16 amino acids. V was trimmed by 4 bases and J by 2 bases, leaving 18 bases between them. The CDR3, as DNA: TGTGCCAGCAGCCCAACCAAAGGAAGGGATCAAGAGACCCAGTACTTC. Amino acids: CASSPTKGRDQETQYF.

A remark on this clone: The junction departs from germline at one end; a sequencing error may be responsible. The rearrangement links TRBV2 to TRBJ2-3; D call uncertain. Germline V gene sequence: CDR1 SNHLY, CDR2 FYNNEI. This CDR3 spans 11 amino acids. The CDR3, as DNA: TGTGCCAGCAGTGACCGGCAGTTATACGATTTT. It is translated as CASSDRQLYDF.

CDR3 coding DNA: TGTGCCAGCAGTGAGAGGGAAGAAAACACCATATATTTT. Encoded protein: CASSEREENTIYF. The chain combines TRBV2 with TRBJ1-3; D unclear. This CDR3 is 13 amino acids long. V lost 3 bases to trimming and J lost 6 bases, with 9 bases between them. Germline assignment: CDR1 SNHLY and CDR2 FYNNEI. The full variable domain, completed using reference TRBV2 and TRBJ1-3, is EPEVTQTPSHQVTQMGQEVILRCVPISNHLYFYWYRQILGQKVEFLVSFYNNEISEKSEIFDDQFSVERPDGSNFTLKIRSTKLEDSAMYFCASSEREENTIYFGEGSWLTVV.

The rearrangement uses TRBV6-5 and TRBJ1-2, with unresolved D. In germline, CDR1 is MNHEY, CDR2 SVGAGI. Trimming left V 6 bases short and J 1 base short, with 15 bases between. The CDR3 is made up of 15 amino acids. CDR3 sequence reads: CASSPVGFNNYGYTF. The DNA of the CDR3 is TGTGCCAGCAGCCCTGTCGGGTTTAATAACTATGGCTACACCTTC.

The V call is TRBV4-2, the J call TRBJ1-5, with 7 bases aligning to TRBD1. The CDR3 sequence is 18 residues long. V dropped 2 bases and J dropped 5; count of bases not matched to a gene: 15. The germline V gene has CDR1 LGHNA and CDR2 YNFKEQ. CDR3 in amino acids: CASSQKDRVIGGYQPQHF. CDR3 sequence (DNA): TGTGCCAGCAGCCAAAAAGACAGGGTCATCGGGGGCTATCAGCCCCAGCATTTT.

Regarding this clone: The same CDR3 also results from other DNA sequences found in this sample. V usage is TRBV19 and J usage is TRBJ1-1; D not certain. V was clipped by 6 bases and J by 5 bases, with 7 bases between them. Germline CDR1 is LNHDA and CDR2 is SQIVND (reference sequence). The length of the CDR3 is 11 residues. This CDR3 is CASSRGTEAFF. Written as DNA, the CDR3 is TGTGCCAGTAGCAGAGGTACTGAAGCTTTCTTT.

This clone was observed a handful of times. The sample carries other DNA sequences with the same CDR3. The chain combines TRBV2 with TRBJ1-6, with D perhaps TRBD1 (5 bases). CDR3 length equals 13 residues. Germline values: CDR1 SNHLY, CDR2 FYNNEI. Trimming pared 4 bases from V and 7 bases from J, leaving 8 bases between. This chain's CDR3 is CASSGEGNSPLHF. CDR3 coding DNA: TGTGCCAGCAGTGGGGAGGGGAATTCACCCCTCCACTTT.

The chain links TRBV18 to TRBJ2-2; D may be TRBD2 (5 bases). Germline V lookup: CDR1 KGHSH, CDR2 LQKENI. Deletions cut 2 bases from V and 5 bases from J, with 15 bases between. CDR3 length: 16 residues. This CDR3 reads CASSPSFGVETGELFF. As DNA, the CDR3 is TGTGCCAGCTCACCATCATTCGGGGTCGAGACCGGGGAGCTGTTTTTT.

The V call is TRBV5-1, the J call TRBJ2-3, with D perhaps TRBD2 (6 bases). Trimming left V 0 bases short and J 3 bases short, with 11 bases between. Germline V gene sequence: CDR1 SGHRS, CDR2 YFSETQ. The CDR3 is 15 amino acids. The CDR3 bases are TGCGCCAGCAGCTTGGAGACTAGGGAAACAGATACGCAGTATTTT. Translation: CASSLETRETDTQYF.

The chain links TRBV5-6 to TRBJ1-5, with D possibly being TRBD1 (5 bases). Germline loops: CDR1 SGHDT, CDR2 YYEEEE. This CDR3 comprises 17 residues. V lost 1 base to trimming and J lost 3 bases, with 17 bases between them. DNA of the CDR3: TGTGCCAGCAGCTTGTTCGGTCTAGGGGACGCCAATCAGCCCCAGCATTTT. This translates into CASSLFGLGDANQPQHF.

The CDR3 nucleotides read TGTGCCAGCAGCCACAGGGGGCGTGGCACCGGGGAGCTGTTTTTT. It translates to CASSHRGRGTGELFF. This chain uses TRBV5-8 with TRBJ2-2; TRBD1 aligns across 9 bases. V trimming: 4 bases; J trimming: 4 bases; junction bases outside the gene matches: 5. The CDR3 contains 15 residues. CDR1 is SGHTS and CDR2 is YDEGEE in the germline V gene.

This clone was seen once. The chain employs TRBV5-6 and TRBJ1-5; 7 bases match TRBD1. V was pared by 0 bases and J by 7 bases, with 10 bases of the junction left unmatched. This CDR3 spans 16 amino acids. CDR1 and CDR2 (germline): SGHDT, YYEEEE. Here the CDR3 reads CASSLALGQPFQPQHF. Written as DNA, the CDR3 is TGTGCCAGCAGCTTGGCCCTGGGACAGCCCTTCCAGCCCCAGCATTTT. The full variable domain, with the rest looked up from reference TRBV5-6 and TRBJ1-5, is DAGVTQSPTHLIKTRGQQVTLRCSPKSGHDTVSWYQQALGQGPQFIFQYYEEEERQRGNFPDRFSGHQFPNYSSELNVNALLLGDSALYLCASSLALGQPFQPQHFGDGTRLSIL.